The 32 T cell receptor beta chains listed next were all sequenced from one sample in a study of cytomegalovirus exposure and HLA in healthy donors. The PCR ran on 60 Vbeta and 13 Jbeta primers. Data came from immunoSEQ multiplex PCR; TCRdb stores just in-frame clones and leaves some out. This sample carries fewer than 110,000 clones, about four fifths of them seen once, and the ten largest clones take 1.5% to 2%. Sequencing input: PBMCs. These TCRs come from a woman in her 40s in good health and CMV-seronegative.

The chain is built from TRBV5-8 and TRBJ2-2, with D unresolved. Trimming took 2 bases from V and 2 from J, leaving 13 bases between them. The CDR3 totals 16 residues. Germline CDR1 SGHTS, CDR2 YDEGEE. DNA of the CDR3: TGTGCCAGCAGCTTCCCCGCCGGAGTTAACACCGGGGAGCTGTTTTTT. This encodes CASSFPAGVNTGELFF.

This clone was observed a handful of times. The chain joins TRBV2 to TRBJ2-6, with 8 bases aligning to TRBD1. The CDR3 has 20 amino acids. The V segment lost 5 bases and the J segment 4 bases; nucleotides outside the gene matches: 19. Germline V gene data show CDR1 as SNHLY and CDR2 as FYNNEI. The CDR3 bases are TGTGCCAGCAGTCGAAGTTCCCGGGACAGGCACAGAACGGGGGCCAACGTCCTGACTTTC. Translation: CASSRSSRDRHRTGANVLTF.

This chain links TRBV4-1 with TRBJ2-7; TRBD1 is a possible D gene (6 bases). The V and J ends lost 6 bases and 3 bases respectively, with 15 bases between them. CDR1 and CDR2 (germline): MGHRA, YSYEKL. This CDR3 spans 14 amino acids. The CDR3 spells CASSEKTGLYEQYF. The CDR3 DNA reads TGCGCCAGCAGTGAGAAGACAGGACTCTACGAGCAGTACTTC.

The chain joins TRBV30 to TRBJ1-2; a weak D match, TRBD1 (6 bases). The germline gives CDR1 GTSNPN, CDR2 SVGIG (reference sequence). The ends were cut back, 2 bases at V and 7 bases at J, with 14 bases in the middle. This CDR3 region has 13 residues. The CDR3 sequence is CAWSKGEGSGYTF. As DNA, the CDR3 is TGTGCCTGGAGTAAGGGGGAGGGGAGTGGCTACACCTTC.

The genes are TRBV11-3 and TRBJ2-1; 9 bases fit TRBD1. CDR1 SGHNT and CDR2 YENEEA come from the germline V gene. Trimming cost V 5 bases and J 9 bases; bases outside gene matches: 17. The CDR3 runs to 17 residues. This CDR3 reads CASSPSSGTGSWGEQFF. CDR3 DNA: TGTGCCAGCAGCCCCAGTTCCGGGACAGGGTCCTGGGGTGAGCAGTTCTTC.

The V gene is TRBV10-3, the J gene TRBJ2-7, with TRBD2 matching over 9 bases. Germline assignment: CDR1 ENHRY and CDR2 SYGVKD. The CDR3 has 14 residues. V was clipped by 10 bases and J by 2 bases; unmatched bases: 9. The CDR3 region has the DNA TGTGCCACGGGCGGGGCGGGGGGGGCCTACGAGCAGTACTTC. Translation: CATGGAGGAYEQYF.

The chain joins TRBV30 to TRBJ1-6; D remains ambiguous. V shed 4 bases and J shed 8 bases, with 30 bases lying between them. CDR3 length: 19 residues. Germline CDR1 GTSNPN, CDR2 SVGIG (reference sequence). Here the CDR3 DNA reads TGTGCCTGGACCCGAGGACTTAACCAGGATCAATGGGATTATTCACCCCTCCACTTT. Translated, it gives CAWTRGLNQDQWDYSPLHF.

In nucleotides, the CDR3 is TGTGCCAGCAGTTTATCCAGGACTAGCGGCTACAATGAGCAGTTCTTC. Residues: CASSLSRTSGYNEQFF. The chain uses TRBV27 and TRBJ2-1; 10 nucleotides match TRBD2. The germline V gene encodes CDR1 MNHEY and CDR2 SMNVEV (reference sequence). This CDR3 contains 16 residues. V trimming: 0 bases; J trimming: 3 bases; junction bases outside the gene matches: 2.

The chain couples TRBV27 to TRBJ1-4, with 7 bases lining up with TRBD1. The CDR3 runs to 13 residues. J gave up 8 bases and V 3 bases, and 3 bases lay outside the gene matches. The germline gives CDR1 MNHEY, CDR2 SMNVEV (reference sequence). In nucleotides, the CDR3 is TGTGCCAGCAGTTTTACAGGGGAGGAAAAACTGTTTTTT. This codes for CASSFTGEEKLFF.

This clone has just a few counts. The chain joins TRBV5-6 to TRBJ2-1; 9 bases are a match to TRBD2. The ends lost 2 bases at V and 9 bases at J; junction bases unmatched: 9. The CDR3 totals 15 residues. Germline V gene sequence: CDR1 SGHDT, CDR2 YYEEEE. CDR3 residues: CASSLIGTSRIEQFF. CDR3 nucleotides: TGTGCCAGCAGCTTAATCGGGACTAGCAGGATTGAGCAGTTCTTC.

CDR3 region: CASSLTRVPYEQYF. As DNA, the CDR3 is TGTGCCAGCAGCCTAACCAGGGTTCCCTACGAGCAGTACTTC. V and J are TRBV7-8 and TRBJ2-7, with D maybe TRBD1 (5 bases). Trimming cost V 5 bases and J 2 bases, with 13 bases left between them. Looked up from germline, CDR1 is SGHVS and CDR2 is FQNEAQ. This CDR3 has 14 residues.

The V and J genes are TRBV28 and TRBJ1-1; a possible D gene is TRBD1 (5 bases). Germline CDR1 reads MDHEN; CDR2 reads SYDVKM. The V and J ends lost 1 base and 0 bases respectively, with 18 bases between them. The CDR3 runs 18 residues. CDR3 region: CASSLLQENFRVNTEAFF. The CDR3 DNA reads TGTGCCAGCAGTTTATTACAGGAGAACTTCAGAGTGAACACTGAAGCTTTCTTT.

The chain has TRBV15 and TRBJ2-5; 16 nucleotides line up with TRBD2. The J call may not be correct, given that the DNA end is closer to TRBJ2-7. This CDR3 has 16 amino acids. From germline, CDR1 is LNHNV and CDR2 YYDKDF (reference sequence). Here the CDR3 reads CATSRTGTSGRAEQYF. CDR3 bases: TGTGCCACCAGCAGAACCGGGACTAGCGGGAGGGCCGAGCAGTACTTC.

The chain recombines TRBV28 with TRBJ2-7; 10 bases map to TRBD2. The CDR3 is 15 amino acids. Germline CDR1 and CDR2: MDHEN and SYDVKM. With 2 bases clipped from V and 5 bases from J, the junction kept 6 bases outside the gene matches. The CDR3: CASSLLASGSHEQYF. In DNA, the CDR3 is TGTGCCAGCAGTTTACTAGCTAGCGGGAGCCACGAGCAGTACTTC.

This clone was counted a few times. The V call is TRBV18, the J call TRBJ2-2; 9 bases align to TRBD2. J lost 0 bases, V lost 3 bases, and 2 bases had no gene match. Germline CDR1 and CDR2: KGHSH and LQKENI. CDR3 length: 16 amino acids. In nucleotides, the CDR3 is TGTGCCAGCTCACCCCGGACTAGCGCGAACACCGGGGAGCTGTTTTTT. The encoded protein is CASSPRTSANTGELFF. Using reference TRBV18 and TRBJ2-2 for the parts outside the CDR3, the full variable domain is NAGVMQNPRHLVRRRGQEARLRCSPMKGHSHVYWYRQLPEEGLKFMVYLQKENIIDESGMPKERFSAEFPKEGPSILRIQQVVRGDSAAYFCASSPRTSANTGELFFGEGSRLTVL.

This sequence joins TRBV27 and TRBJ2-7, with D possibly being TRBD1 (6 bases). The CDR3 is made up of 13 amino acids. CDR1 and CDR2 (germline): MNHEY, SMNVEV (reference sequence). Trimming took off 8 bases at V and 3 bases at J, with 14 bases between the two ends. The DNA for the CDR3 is TGTGCCAGCGCCGGGACATTCTTCTACGAGCAGTACTTC. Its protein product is CASAGTFFYEQYF.

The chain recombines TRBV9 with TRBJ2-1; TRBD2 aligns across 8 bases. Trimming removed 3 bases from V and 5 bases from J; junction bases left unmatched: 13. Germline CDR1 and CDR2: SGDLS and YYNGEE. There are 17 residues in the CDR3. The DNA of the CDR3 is TGTGCCAGCAGCGCAGGTTTAGGGGCTAGCGGGCACAATGAGCAGTTCTTC. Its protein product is CASSAGLGASGHNEQFF.

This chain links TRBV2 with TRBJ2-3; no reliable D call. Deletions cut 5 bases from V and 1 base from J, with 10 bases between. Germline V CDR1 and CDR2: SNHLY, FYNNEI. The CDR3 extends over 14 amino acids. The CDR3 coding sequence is TGTGCCAGCAGTTACTTAGAGGGCACAGATACGCAGTATTTT. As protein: CASSYLEGTDTQYF.

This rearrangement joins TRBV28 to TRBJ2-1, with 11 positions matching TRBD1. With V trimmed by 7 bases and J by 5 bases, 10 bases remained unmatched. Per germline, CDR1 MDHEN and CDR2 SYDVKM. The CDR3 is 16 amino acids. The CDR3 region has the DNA TGTGCCAGCACCACTCCGGGACAGGGGGGGAACAATGAGCAGTTCTTC. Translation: CASTTPGQGGNNEQFF.

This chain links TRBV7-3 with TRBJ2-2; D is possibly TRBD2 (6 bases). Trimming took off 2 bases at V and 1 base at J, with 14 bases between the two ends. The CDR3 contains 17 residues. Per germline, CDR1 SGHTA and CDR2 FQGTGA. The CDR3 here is CASSLDTRRGNTGELFF. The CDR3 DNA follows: TGTGCCAGCAGCTTAGACACAAGGAGGGGGAACACCGGGGAGCTGTTTTTT.

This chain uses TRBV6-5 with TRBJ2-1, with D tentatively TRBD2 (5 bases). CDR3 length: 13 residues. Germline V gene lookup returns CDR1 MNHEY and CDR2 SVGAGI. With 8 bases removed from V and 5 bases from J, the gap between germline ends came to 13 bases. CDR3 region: CASGRSGNNEQFF. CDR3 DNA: TGTGCCAGCGGTCGGTCGGGAAACAATGAGCAGTTCTTC.

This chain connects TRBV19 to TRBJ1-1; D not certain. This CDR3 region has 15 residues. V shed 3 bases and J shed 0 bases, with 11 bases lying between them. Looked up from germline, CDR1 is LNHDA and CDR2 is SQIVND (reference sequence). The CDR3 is CASSMGAWMNTEAFF. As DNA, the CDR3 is TGTGCCAGTAGTATGGGAGCATGGATGAACACTGAAGCTTTCTTT.

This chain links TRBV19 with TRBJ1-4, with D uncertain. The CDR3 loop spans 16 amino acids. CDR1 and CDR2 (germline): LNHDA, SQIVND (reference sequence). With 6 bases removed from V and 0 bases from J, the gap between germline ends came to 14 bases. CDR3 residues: CASRRQATATNEKLFF. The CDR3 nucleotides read TGTGCCAGTAGAAGGCAGGCCACTGCAACTAATGAAAAACTGTTTTTT.

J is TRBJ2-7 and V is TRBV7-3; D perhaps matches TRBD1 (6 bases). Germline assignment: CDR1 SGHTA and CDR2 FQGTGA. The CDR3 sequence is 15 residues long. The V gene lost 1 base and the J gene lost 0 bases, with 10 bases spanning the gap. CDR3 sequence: CASSLMGASSYEQYF. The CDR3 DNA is TGTGCCAGCAGCTTAATGGGGGCCAGCTCCTACGAGCAGTACTTC.

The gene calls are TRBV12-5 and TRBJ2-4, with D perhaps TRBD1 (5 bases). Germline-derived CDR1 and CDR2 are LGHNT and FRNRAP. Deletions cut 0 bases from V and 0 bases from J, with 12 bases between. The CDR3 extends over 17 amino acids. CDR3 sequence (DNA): TGTGCTAGTGGTTTGGTAGGGGCCCAGGGAGCCAAAAACATTCAGTACTTC. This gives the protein CASGLVGAQGAKNIQYF.

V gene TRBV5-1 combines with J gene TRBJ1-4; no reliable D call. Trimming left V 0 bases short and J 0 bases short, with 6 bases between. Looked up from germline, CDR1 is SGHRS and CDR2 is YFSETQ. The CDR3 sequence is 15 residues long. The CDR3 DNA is TGCGCCAGCAGCTTGGAGGCGGCAACTAATGAAAAACTGTTTTTT. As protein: CASSLEAATNEKLFF.

In DNA, the CDR3 is TGTGCCAGCAGCGTAGGCAGAACTAGCTTTGAAGCTTTCTTT. It encodes CASSVGRTSFEAFF. The J gene is TRBJ1-1, the V gene TRBV9; D uncertain. Germline-derived CDR1 and CDR2 are SGDLS and YYNGEE. The CDR3 has 14 residues. V was trimmed by 0 bases and J by 7 bases, leaving 13 bases between them.

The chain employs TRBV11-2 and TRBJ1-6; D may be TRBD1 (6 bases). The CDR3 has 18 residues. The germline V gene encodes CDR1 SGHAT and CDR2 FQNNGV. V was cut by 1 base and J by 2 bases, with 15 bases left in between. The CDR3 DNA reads TGTGCCAGCAGCTTAGGGGGGCGACGGCCGCCCTATAATTCACCCCTCCACTTT. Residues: CASSLGGRRPPYNSPLHF.

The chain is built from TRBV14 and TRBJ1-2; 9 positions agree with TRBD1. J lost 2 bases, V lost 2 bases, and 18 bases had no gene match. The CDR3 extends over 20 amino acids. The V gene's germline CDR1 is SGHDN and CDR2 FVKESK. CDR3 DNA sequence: TGTGCCAGCAGCCAAAGTCTGTTGGGAGGGGGACAGGGACGCAACTATGGCTACACCTTC. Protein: CASSQSLLGGGQGRNYGYTF.

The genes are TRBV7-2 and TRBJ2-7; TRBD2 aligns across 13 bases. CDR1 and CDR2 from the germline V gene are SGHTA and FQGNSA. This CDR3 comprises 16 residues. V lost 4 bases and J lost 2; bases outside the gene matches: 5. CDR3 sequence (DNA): TGTGCCAGCAGCTCTCGGACTAGCGGGGGCCCCTACGAGCAGTACTTC. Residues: CASSSRTSGGPYEQYF.

CDR3 protein: CASSFGSGGEQYF. The CDR3, as DNA: TGTGCCAGCAGCTTCGGGTCCGGGGGGGAGCAGTACTTC. The V gene is TRBV11-2, the J gene TRBJ2-7, with 7 bases lining up with TRBD2. The CDR3 is 13 amino acids. Germline V gene lookup returns CDR1 SGHAT and CDR2 FQNNGV. Trimming cost V 3 bases and J 7 bases; bases outside gene matches: 6.

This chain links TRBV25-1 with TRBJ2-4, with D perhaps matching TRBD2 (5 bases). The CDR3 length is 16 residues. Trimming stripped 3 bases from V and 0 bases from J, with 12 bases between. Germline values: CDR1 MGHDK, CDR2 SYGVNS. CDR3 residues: CASSEGVGLAKNIQYF. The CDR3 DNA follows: TGTGCCAGCAGTGAGGGAGTGGGCCTAGCCAAAAACATTCAGTACTTC. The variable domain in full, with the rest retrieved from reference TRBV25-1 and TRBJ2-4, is EADIYQTPRYLVIGTGKKITLECSQTMGHDKMYWYQQDPGMELHLIHYSYGVNSTEKGDLSSESTVSRIRTEHFPLTLESARPSHTSQYLCASSEGVGLAKNIQYFGAGTRLSVL.